This T cell receptor beta chain was found in a study of shared clonotypes between healthy human individuals. TCRdb's copy holds only in-frame clones and misses some; the assay was immunoSEQ multiplex PCR. The table lists 1,500,000 or so clones, 98% of them singletons, with 0.36% in the top ten. The study drew all its donors from Caucasian adults living in Nashville, Tennessee. Study observations and caveats: Clonotype sharing among donors, it was expected, would be affected by sequencing depth.

Regarding this clone: Its target is not known.

The V gene's germline CDR1 is SGHTA and CDR2 FQGTGA. Trimming left V 6 bases short and J 1 base short, with 9 bases between. CDR3 length: 14 amino acids. Sequenced material: naive CD4+ T cells sorted from blood. Regarding subset: CD45RA+ positively selected. The clonotype was recovered from a young man in good health. This rearrangement joins TRBV7-3 to TRBJ2-2, with D perhaps TRBD1 (6 bases). This CDR3 reads CASRTGWNTGELFF. The CDR3 nucleotides are TGTGCCAGCAGAACAGGGTGGAACACCGGGGAGCTGTTTTTT.